A single sample is the source of the 23 T cell receptor beta chains below, sequenced in a study of cytomegalovirus exposure and HLA in healthy donors. Both 60 Vbeta primers and 13 Jbeta primers went into the PCR. The protocol was immunoSEQ multiplex PCR, while the TCRdb copy is restricted to in-frame clones and leaves out a portion. The sample has 150,000 or so clones; around 73% are singletons. Sequenced sample: PBMCs. The receptors were sampled from a woman between 18 and 29 years old in good health and CMV-seronegative.

This clone has just one count. The rearrangement uses TRBV27 and TRBJ2-1; 7 bases map to TRBD2. This CDR3 contains 19 residues. CDR1 MNHEY and CDR2 SMNVEV come from the germline V gene (reference sequence). V shed 5 bases and J 0 bases; nucleotides not matched to a gene: 16. The CDR3 protein is CASSPTGIAGGSSYNEQFF. CDR3 nucleotides: TGTGCCAGCAGTCCGACGGGGATCGCGGGCGGGAGCTCCTACAATGAGCAGTTCTTC.

The chain combines TRBV4-1 with TRBJ2-7, with D maybe TRBD1 (5 bases). Per germline, CDR1 MGHRA and CDR2 YSYEKL. CDR3 size: 14 residues. V gave up 1 base and J gave up 7 bases, with 14 bases separating them. The CDR3, as DNA: TGCGCCAGCAGCCAAGTAGAGACAGAAGGTGAGCAGTACTTC. Its translation: CASSQVETEGEQYF.

V usage is TRBV11-2 and J usage is TRBJ1-6; no clear D gene. Germline CDR1 reads SGHAT; CDR2 reads FQNNGV. This CDR3 comprises 17 residues. The ends were cut back, 0 bases at V and 0 bases at J, with 9 bases in the middle. The CDR3 sequence is CASSLDASSSYNSPLHF. CDR3 DNA sequence: TGTGCCAGCAGCTTAGACGCATCGAGCTCCTATAATTCACCCCTCCACTTT.

The rearrangement uses TRBV30 and TRBJ1-5, with D perhaps TRBD1 (6 bases). Trimming shortened V by 0 bases and J by 5 bases, and 8 bases separated the two germline ends. CDR1 and CDR2 from the germline V gene are GTSNPN and SVGIG (reference sequence). The CDR3 spans 13 residues. CDR3 sequence: CAWSVQGYQPQHF. DNA of the CDR3: TGTGCCTGGAGTGTGCAGGGGTATCAGCCCCAGCATTTT.

The chain is built from TRBV7-9 and TRBJ2-3; 10 nucleotides align to TRBD2. CDR1 is SEHNR, CDR2 FQNEAQ, per germline (reference sequence). This CDR3 contains 14 residues. J gave up 7 bases and V 5 bases, and 6 bases lay outside the gene matches. The CDR3 DNA reads TGTGCCAGCAGCACTAGCGGGGATCCCAATACGCAGTATTTT. Translation: CASSTSGDPNTQYF. Complete variable domain (other parts from reference TRBV7-9 and TRBJ2-3): DTGVSQNPRHKITKRGQNVTFRCDPISEHNRLYWYRQTLGQGPEFLTYFQNEAQLEKSRLLSDRFSAERPKGSFSTLEIQRTEQGDSAMYLCASSTSGDPNTQYFGPGTRLTVL.

The V and J genes are TRBV21-1 and TRBJ1-2; the table calls TRBD1, which could not be checked here. TRBV21-1 has pseudogene status. The length of the CDR3 is 17 residues. The CDR3, as DNA: TGTGCCAGCAGCAACCGGGACAGGGGGGAAAGTAACTATGGCTACACCTTC. Encoded protein: CASSNRDRGESNYGYTF.

The CDR3 DNA sequence: TGTGCCAGCAGCTTGCAGGGTCTCTATGGCTACACCTTC. It codes for CASSLQGLYGYTF. This chain uses TRBV13 with TRBJ1-2; a possible D gene is TRBD1 (5 bases). The CDR3 runs 13 residues. The germline V gene has CDR1 PRHDT and CDR2 FYEKMQ (reference sequence). Trimming removed 3 bases from V and 4 bases from J, with 9 bases in between. The full variable domain, its missing parts supplied by reference TRBV13 and TRBJ1-2, is AAGVIQSPRHLIKEKRETATLKCYPIPRHDTVYWYQQGPGQDPQFLISFYEKMQSDKGSIPDRFSAQQFSDYHSELNMSSLELGDSALYFCASSLQGLYGYTFGSGTRLTVV.

V gene TRBV27 combines with J gene TRBJ2-2; D remains unclear. Germline assignment: CDR1 MNHEY and CDR2 SMNVEV (reference sequence). The germline V and J ends were trimmed by 7 bases and 1 base, with 16 bases remaining between them. The CDR3 spans 16 residues. The CDR3 DNA sequence: TGTGCCAGCACCCACGGAGAAATGATGAACACCGGGGAGCTGTTTTTT. Protein: CASTHGEMMNTGELFF.

This clone was seen a handful of times. The V gene is TRBV4-1, the J gene TRBJ1-1, with D tentatively TRBD1 (5 bases). Looked up from germline, CDR1 is MGHRA and CDR2 is YSYEKL. Trimming cost V 2 bases and J 10 bases, with 23 bases left between them. The CDR3 totals 16 residues. CDR3 residues: CASSQREPGDKEGAFF. In nucleotides, the CDR3 is TGCGCCAGCAGCCAAAGAGAGCCGGGGGATAAAGAGGGAGCTTTCTTT.

Only one count was recorded for this clone. This sequence joins TRBV19 and TRBJ2-7, with 7 bases aligning to TRBD1. The CDR3 covers 14 residues. The V gene end was trimmed by 5 bases and the J gene end by 1 base; junction bases not matched to a gene: 5. CDR1 and CDR2 from the germline V gene are LNHDA and SQIVND (reference sequence). The CDR3: CASSARTGSYEQYF. The CDR3 DNA sequence: TGTGCCAGTAGTGCCCGGACAGGTTCCTACGAGCAGTACTTC.

The rearrangement joins TRBV2 to TRBJ2-2; TRBD2 is a possible D gene (6 bases). The germline gives CDR1 SNHLY, CDR2 FYNNEI. The CDR3 has 16 amino acids. V was shortened by 5 bases and J by 0 bases, with 13 bases between the two germline ends. The CDR3, as DNA: TGTGCCAGCAGTCCAACTAGCAACCCGAACACCGGGGAGCTGTTTTTT. Amino acid sequence: CASSPTSNPNTGELFF.

The rearrangement uses TRBV5-1 and TRBJ2-3, with a weak D call TRBD2 (5 bases). V dropped 1 base and J dropped 5 bases, with 20 bases sitting between them. Germline V gives CDR1 SGHRS, CDR2 YFSETQ. The CDR3 length is 17 residues. The CDR3: CASSLTTSGNPKDTQYF. CDR3 DNA: TGCGCCAGCAGCTTGACCACGAGCGGTAATCCTAAAGATACGCAGTATTTT.

This chain joins TRBV7-2 and TRBJ2-5, with D perhaps matching TRBD1 (6 bases). CDR3 size: 16 residues. CDR1 is SGHTA, CDR2 FQGNSA, per germline. V shed 5 bases and J shed 2 bases, with 18 bases lying between them. The CDR3 nucleotides read TGTGCCAGCAGCCCGGACAGTGAGGTTGGGCAAGAGACCCAGTACTTC. Translating gives CASSPDSEVGQETQYF.

This clone was found a few times. This chain uses TRBV7-2 with TRBJ2-2; the D gene is possibly TRBD2 (5 bases). Between the trimmed V and J ends, which lost 5 bases and 6 bases, there was a span of 10 bases. CDR3 length: 13 amino acids. The germline V gene encodes CDR1 SGHTA and CDR2 FQGNSA. CDR3 residues: CASSQSGAGELFF. The CDR3 nucleotides read TGTGCCAGCAGCCAATCCGGGGCCGGGGAGCTGTTTTTT.

The V and J genes are TRBV6-4 and TRBJ2-7; 8 nucleotides align to TRBD2. This CDR3 is 14 amino acids long. CDR1 and CDR2 from the germline V gene are MRHNA and SNTAGT. V was pared by 7 bases and J by 4 bases, with 9 bases of the junction left unmatched. As DNA, the CDR3 is TGTGCCAGCATCCCGGGGGGGGCGGAGTACGAGCAGTACTTC. Translation: CASIPGGAEYEQYF.

Comment on this clone: The germline gene is not matched at one end of the junction; a read error may be the cause. The chain combines TRBV5-4 with TRBJ2-6; D is perhaps TRBD1 (6 bases). Per the germline V gene, CDR1 is SGHNT and CDR2 is YYREEE (reference sequence). There are 17 residues in the CDR3. The CDR3 region has the DNA TGTGCCAGCAGCTCCGGGACACCTACCTCTGGGGCCAACGGCCTGACTTTC. This codes for CASSSGTPTSGANGLTF.

CDR3 in DNA: TGCGCCAGCAGACAGGGCTACGAGCAGTACGTC. The encoded protein is CASRQGYEQYV. The chain has TRBV10-2 and TRBJ2-7, with D perhaps TRBD1 (6 bases). V was clipped by 6 bases and J by 3 bases, with 6 bases between them. The length of the CDR3 is 11 residues. In germline, CDR1 is WSHSY, CDR2 SAAADI.

The chain links TRBV2 to TRBJ1-1, with TRBD1 as a possible D gene (5 bases). This CDR3 is 13 amino acids long. Trimming removed 11 bases from V and 0 bases from J, with 13 bases in between. CDR1 and CDR2 (germline): SNHLY, FYNNEI. The CDR3 DNA sequence: TGTGCCTCCCGGGGGGAGATGAACACTGAAGCTTTCTTT. Amino acids: CASRGEMNTEAFF.

The chain employs TRBV19 and TRBJ1-1; D not certain. V gave up 3 bases and J gave up 0 bases, with 5 bases separating them. The CDR3 extends over 13 amino acids. Germline CDR1 reads LNHDA; CDR2 reads SQIVND (reference sequence). The CDR3 nucleotides are TGTGCCAGTAGTATCCTAATGAACACTGAAGCTTTCTTT. This codes for CASSILMNTEAFF.

The chain employs TRBV29-1 and TRBJ1-2; D remains unclear. With 0 bases removed from V and 4 bases from J, the gap between germline ends came to 6 bases. Germline CDR1 reads SQVTM; CDR2 reads ANQGSEA. The CDR3 contains 12 residues. CDR3 sequence reads: CSVEDRVYGYTF. In DNA form, the CDR3 reads TGCAGCGTTGAAGATCGGGTCTATGGCTACACCTTC. The full variable domain, its missing parts supplied by reference TRBV29-1 and TRBJ1-2, is SAVISQKPSRDICQRGTSLTIQCQVDSQVTMMFWYRQQPGQSLTLIATANQGSEATYESGFVIDKFPISRPNLTFSTLTVSNMSPEDSSIYLCSVEDRVYGYTFGSGTRLTVV.

The rearrangement links TRBV29-1 to TRBJ2-7, with 9 bases aligning to TRBD1. V dropped 6 bases and J dropped 2; count of bases not matched to a gene: 2. The CDR3 length is 12 residues. The germline V gene has CDR1 SQVTM and CDR2 ANQGSEA. CDR3 residues: CSVRQGAYEQYF. The CDR3 DNA reads as TGCAGCGTCCGACAGGGGGCCTACGAGCAGTACTTC.

The V and J genes are TRBV5-1 and TRBJ1-1; tentative D call: TRBD1 (6 bases). V lost 0 bases and J lost 1, with 10 bases in between. The length of the CDR3 is 15 residues. Germline V gives CDR1 SGHRS, CDR2 YFSETQ. The CDR3, as DNA: TGCGCCAGCAGCTTGGCAGGGGTGCAGAACACTGAAGCTTTCTTT. It is translated as CASSLAGVQNTEAFF.

The chain employs TRBV6-1 and TRBJ2-5, with D perhaps TRBD2 (5 bases). V was shortened by 2 bases and J by 1 base, with 11 bases between the two germline ends. This CDR3 has 15 residues. Looked up from germline, CDR1 is MNHNS and CDR2 is SASEGT. The DNA of the CDR3 is TGTGCCAGCAGTGAAATGGTAGGACTCCAAGAGACCCAGTACTTC. It yields the protein CASSEMVGLQETQYF.